The 24 T cell receptor beta chains below were found in one sample sequenced in a study of patients and donors after allogeneic stem cell transplantation (dated by TCRdb to the early 2020s). Library generation was performed with RT-PCR. Sequencing took place on a NextSeq 550. TCRdb trimmed public reads at Q25 via fastp, called clones via MiXCR and kept in-frame beta chains. Merged by CDR3 protein, the rows form single entries marked with the most common genes and DNA. The table for this sample lists 200,000 to 250,000 distinct CDR3 sequences; 38% of them were counted only once. 11% of the sample rests with the top ten. Sequencing used blood, either unsorted or a sorted T cell fraction (not recorded which). The receptors shown here come from a human donor who was either an allogeneic HSCT recipient or a stem cell or donor lymphocyte infusion donor (not recorded which). It is not recorded whose cells these are; they may come from a transplant donor.

In its sample, this clonotype was seen a few times. J is TRBJ2-2 and V is TRBV20-1; D uncertain. The V gene lost 1 base and the J gene lost 2 bases, with 5 bases spanning the gap. Germline V gene sequence: CDR1 DFQATT, CDR2 SNEGSKA (reference sequence). This CDR3 has 13 amino acids. This CDR3 reads CSARGSNTGELFF. The DNA of the CDR3 is TGCAGTGCTAGAGGCAGCAACACCGGGGAGCTGTTTTTT.

This chain uses TRBV4-1 with TRBJ1-1; possible D gene TRBD1, 5 bases. Germline V gene lookup returns CDR1 MGHRA and CDR2 YSYEKL. Between the trimmed V and J ends, which lost 2 bases and 1 base, there was a span of 14 bases. This CDR3 is 16 amino acids long. CDR3 nucleotides: TGCGCCAGCAGCCAACTTTTTGGGGGGAGGAACACTGAAGCTTTCTTT. Encoded protein: CASSQLFGGRNTEAFF.

This clonotype showed up just a few times. V usage is TRBV10-3 and J usage is TRBJ1-2; D remains ambiguous. Per germline, CDR1 ENHRY and CDR2 SYGVKD. V dropped 7 bases and J dropped 14 bases, with 23 bases sitting between them. The CDR3 totals 13 residues. The CDR3 nucleotides are TGTGCCATCACCAGCATTGAAGGCGGAGACCTGACCTTC. Its protein product is CAITSIEGGDLTF.

This clonotype was recorded a few times. J is TRBJ2-1 and V is TRBV29-1; the match to TRBD1 covers 9 bases. CDR3 size: 14 residues. After removal of 3 bases from V and 4 bases from J, the junction contained 4 bases not matched to a gene. CDR1 SQVTM and CDR2 ANQGSEA come from the germline V gene. The CDR3 sequence is CSVDDRGVYNEQFF. In nucleotides, the CDR3 is TGCAGCGTTGACGACAGGGGGGTATACAATGAGCAGTTCTTC.

This clonotype was counted many times. The chain is built from TRBV5-1 and TRBJ1-6, with 7 positions matching TRBD1. This CDR3 spans 14 amino acids. Trimming at V came to 3 bases and at J to 7 bases, leaving 4 bases not matched to a gene. Per germline, CDR1 SGHRS and CDR2 YFSETQ. The CDR3 DNA sequence: TGCGCCAGCAGCTCGGGACAGAGAAATTCACCCCTCCACTTT. Translated, it gives CASSSGQRNSPLHF. The entire variable domain, with the rest obtained from reference TRBV5-1 and TRBJ1-6, is as follows: KAGVTQTPRYLIKTRGQQVTLSCSPISGHRSVSWYQQTPGQGLQFLFEYFSETQRNKGNFPGRFSGRQFSNSRSEMNVSTLELGDSALYLCASSSGQRNSPLHFGNGTRLTVT.

The chain employs TRBV6-1 and TRBJ1-2, with TRBD1 as a possible D gene (6 bases). Trimming cost V 4 bases and J 5 bases, with 11 bases left between them. This CDR3 is 13 amino acids long. Germline CDR1 is MNHNS and CDR2 is SASEGT. In DNA form, the CDR3 reads TGTGCCAGCAGTGCCGCCGGGACATATGGCTACACCTTC. It encodes CASSAAGTYGYTF.

This chain uses TRBV11-1 with TRBJ2-5; D gene ambiguous. Germline-derived CDR1 and CDR2 are SGHAT and FQDESV (reference sequence). V gave up 1 base and J gave up 1 base, with 4 bases separating them. The CDR3 spans 13 residues. This CDR3 is CASSLETQETQYF. CDR3 in DNA: TGTGCCAGCAGCTTAGAAACCCAAGAGACCCAGTACTTC.

The gene calls are TRBV12-3 or TRBV12-4 and TRBJ1-1; 8 bases match TRBD1. With V trimmed by 6 bases and J by 4 bases, 7 bases remained unmatched. The CDR3 totals 14 residues. The CDR3 sequence: CASRLQTGGTEAFF. For the CDR3, the DNA is TGTGCCAGCAGGCTACAAACAGGGGGCACTGAAGCTTTCTTT.

The V gene is TRBV5-1, the J gene TRBJ1-1; 11 bases line up with TRBD1. V lost 2 bases and J lost 1; bases outside the gene matches: 7. Germline V gives CDR1 SGHRS, CDR2 YFSETQ. The CDR3 totals 17 residues. CDR3 amino acids: CASSFLGQGAENTEAFF. The CDR3 bases are TGCGCCAGCAGCTTCCTCGGACAGGGGGCTGAGAACACTGAAGCTTTCTTT.

The chain links TRBV27 to TRBJ1-5; 8 bases match TRBD1. The junction had 4 bases not matched to a gene; V was cut back by 6 bases and J by 6 bases. CDR3 length: 13 amino acids. Germline values: CDR1 MNHEY, CDR2 SMNVEV (reference sequence). The CDR3: CASSRDRSQPQHF. For the CDR3, the DNA is TGTGCCAGCAGCCGGGACAGGTCTCAGCCCCAGCATTTT.

This clonotype turned up a few times. V is TRBV20-1 and J is TRBJ2-7; no reliable D call. Trimming cost V 0 bases and J 5 bases, with 14 bases left between them. Per germline, CDR1 DFQATT and CDR2 SNEGSKA (reference sequence). The CDR3 loop spans 14 amino acids. DNA of the CDR3: TGCAGTGCTAGAGATAAGCCGGTGGTAAACGAGCAGTACTTC. Its protein is CSARDKPVVNEQYF.

A few counts support this clonotype. The rearrangement links TRBV18 to TRBJ2-1; 7 bases line up with TRBD1. The CDR3 contains 15 residues. V trimming: 3 bases; J trimming: 0 bases; junction bases outside the gene matches: 2. Germline assignment: CDR1 KGHSH and CDR2 LQKENI. CDR3 amino acids: CASSPTGSSYNEQFF. The CDR3 nucleotides read TGTGCCAGCTCACCGACAGGGAGCTCCTACAATGAGCAGTTCTTC.

J is TRBJ1-6 and V is TRBV20-1, with 8 bases matching TRBD1. The CDR3 is 14 amino acids. V shed 6 bases, J shed 13 bases, and the junction held 14 bases outside the gene matches. Germline V gene data show CDR1 as DFQATT and CDR2 as SNEGSKA (reference sequence). Written as DNA, the CDR3 is TGCAGTGCCATTACCGGGACAGGAGCAAATCCCCTCCACTTT. Its protein product is CSAITGTGANPLHF.

The rearrangement uses TRBV15 and TRBJ2-1, with 9 bases aligning to TRBD2. V shed 0 bases, J shed 0 bases, and the junction held 9 bases outside the gene matches. There are 19 residues in the CDR3. The germline V gene encodes CDR1 LNHNV and CDR2 YYDKDF (reference sequence). CDR3 amino acids: CATSRDPAGGPSSYNEQFF. The CDR3 DNA reads TGTGCCACCAGCAGAGATCCGGCGGGGGGGCCTAGCTCCTACAATGAGCAGTTCTTC. The full variable domain, in which reference TRBV15 and TRBJ2-1 provide the parts outside the CDR3, is DAMVIQNPRYQVTQFGKPVTLSCSQTLNHNVMYWYQQKSSQAPKLLFHYYDKDFNNEADTPDNFQSRRPNTSFCFLDIRSPGLGDTAMYLCATSRDPAGGPSSYNEQFFGPGTRLTVL.

The chain couples TRBV29-1 to TRBJ2-3; D is unresolved. Deletions cut 4 bases from V and 0 bases from J, with 8 bases between. The CDR3 length is 13 residues. The germline V gene has CDR1 SQVTM and CDR2 ANQGSEA. CDR3 sequence (DNA): TGCAGCGTTGGCCAGACTAGCACAGATACGCAGTATTTT. Encoded protein: CSVGQTSTDTQYF.

The table lists this clonotype with a few counts. CDR3 protein: CASSESPFYGYTF. CDR3 coding DNA: TGTGCCAGCAGTGAATCCCCTTTCTATGGCTACACCTTC. V is TRBV2 and J is TRBJ1-2; D ambiguous. The length of the CDR3 is 13 residues. Per the germline V gene, CDR1 is SNHLY and CDR2 is FYNNEI. V dropped 2 bases and J dropped 4 bases, with 8 bases sitting between them.

This clonotype was seen only a few times. The J gene is TRBJ1-5, the V gene TRBV20-1; the D is unclear. Germline CDR1 reads DFQATT; CDR2 reads SNEGSKA (reference sequence). Trimming removed 3 bases at V and 0 bases at J, with 24 bases between. The CDR3 is 19 residues long. CDR3 DNA: TGCAGTGCTAGGATCGGTCTCCGTCCCGAGGGCTATAGCAATCAGCCCCAGCATTTT. Translation: CSARIGLRPEGYSNQPQHF.

This clonotype has more than one count but fewer than ten. The chain is built from TRBV29-1 and TRBJ2-1; no clear D. The V end was cut by 4 bases, the J end by 1 base, with 20 bases between. Germline V gene data show CDR1 as SQVTM and CDR2 as ANQGSEA. This CDR3 has 17 amino acids. The CDR3 DNA reads TGCAGCGTTGCCCTGATAGGTCCGAGGATATCCTACAATGAGCAGTTCTTC. The encoded protein is CSVALIGPRISYNEQFF.

This chain uses TRBV12-3 or TRBV12-4 with TRBJ1-1; no clear D gene. Trimming pared 7 bases from V and 3 bases from J, leaving 15 bases between. This CDR3 is built from 14 residues. CDR3 sequence reads: CASTEFISDTEAFF. The DNA of the CDR3 is TGTGCCAGCACCGAGTTCATCTCCGACACTGAAGCTTTCTTT.

V is TRBV6-5 and J is TRBJ2-7; D not certain. Germline V lookup: CDR1 MNHEY, CDR2 SVGAGI. The V gene lost 3 bases and the J gene lost 1 base, with 13 bases spanning the gap. The CDR3 length is 15 residues. The CDR3 DNA reads as TGTGCCAGCAGTTATTCGGCCGGACCATCCTACGAGCAGTACTTC. It translates to CASSYSAGPSYEQYF.

V usage is TRBV9 and J usage is TRBJ1-4, with 9 nucleotides matching TRBD1. CDR3 length: 13 residues. After removal of 3 bases from V and 10 bases from J, the junction contained 4 bases not matched to a gene. Germline V lookup: CDR1 SGDLS, CDR2 YYNGEE. The CDR3 here is CASSDSGQGKLFF. The CDR3 region has the DNA TGTGCCAGCAGCGACTCGGGACAGGGAAAACTGTTTTTT.

This chain uses TRBV19 with TRBJ2-1, with D unclear. The V gene's germline CDR1 is LNHDA and CDR2 SQIVND (reference sequence). The CDR3 has 12 residues. Trimming pared 5 bases from V and 7 bases from J, leaving 9 bases between. CDR3 nucleotides: TGTGCCAGTAGTGTGGGCCTTAATGAGCAGTTCTTC. It translates to CASSVGLNEQFF.

In this sample, this clonotype turned up once. The chain carries TRBV7-3 and TRBJ2-5, with TRBD1 matching over 10 bases. Germline trimming cut 3 bases from V and 5 bases from J; bases unmatched to any gene: 9. This CDR3 region has 16 residues. Germline CDR1 and CDR2: SGHTA and FQGTGA. The CDR3 spells CASSFFGDRGEETQYF. CDR3 in DNA: TGTGCCAGCAGCTTTTTCGGGGACAGGGGCGAGGAGACCCAGTACTTC.

This rearrangement joins TRBV6-5 to TRBJ1-5, with D possibly being TRBD1 (6 bases). This CDR3 is built from 16 residues. Germline values: CDR1 MNHEY, CDR2 SVGAGI. Deletions cut 2 bases from V and 4 bases from J, with 15 bases between. This CDR3 reads CASSYEQRGANQPQHF. For the CDR3, the DNA is TGTGCCAGCAGTTACGAGCAAAGGGGGGCAAATCAGCCCCAGCATTTT.